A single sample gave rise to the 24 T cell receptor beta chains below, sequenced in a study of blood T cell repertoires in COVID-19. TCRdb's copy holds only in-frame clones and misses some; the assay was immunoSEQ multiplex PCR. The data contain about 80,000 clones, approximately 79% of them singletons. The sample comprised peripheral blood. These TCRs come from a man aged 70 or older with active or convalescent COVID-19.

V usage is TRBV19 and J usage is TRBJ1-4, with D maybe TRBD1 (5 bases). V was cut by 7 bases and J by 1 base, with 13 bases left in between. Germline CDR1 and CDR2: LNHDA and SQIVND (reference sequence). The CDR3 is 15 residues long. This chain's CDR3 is CASKYRSGTNEKLFF. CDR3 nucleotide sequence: TGTGCCAGTAAATACAGGTCGGGAACTAATGAAAAACTGTTTTTT.

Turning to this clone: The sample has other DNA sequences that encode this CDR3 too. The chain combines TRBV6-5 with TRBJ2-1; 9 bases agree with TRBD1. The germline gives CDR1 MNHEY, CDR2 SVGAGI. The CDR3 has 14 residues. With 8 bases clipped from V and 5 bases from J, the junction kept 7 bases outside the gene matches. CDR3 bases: TGTGCCAGCCCCCGGGACAGGGCAAACAATGAGCAGTTCTTC. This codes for CASPRDRANNEQFF.

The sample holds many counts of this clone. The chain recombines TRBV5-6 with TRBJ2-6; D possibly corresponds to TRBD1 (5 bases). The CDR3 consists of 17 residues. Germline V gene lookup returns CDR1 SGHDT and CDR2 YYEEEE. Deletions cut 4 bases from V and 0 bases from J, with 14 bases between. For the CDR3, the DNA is TGTGCCAGCAGCATCCTAGGGGTTTACTCTGGGGCCAACGTCCTGACTTTC. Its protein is CASSILGVYSGANVLTF.

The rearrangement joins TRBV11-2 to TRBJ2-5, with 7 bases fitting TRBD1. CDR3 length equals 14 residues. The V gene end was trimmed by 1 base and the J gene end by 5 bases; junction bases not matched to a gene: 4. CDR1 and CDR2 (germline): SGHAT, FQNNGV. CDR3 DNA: TGTGCCAGCAGCTTAGGACAGGGCAGGGAGACCCAGTACTTC. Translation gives CASSLGQGRETQYF.

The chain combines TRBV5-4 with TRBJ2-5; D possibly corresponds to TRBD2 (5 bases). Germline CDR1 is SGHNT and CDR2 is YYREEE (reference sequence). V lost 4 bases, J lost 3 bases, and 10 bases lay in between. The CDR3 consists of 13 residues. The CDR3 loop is CASSTGKKETQYF. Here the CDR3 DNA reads TGTGCCAGCAGCACCGGGAAAAAAGAGACCCAGTACTTC.

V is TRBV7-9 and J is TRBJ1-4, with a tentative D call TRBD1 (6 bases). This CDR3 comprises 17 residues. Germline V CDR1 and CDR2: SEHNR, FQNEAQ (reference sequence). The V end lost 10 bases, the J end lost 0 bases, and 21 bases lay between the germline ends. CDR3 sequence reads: CATLRGGGGTTNEKLFF. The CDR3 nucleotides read TGTGCCACCCTTCGGGGGGGAGGGGGTACAACTAATGAAAAACTGTTTTTT.

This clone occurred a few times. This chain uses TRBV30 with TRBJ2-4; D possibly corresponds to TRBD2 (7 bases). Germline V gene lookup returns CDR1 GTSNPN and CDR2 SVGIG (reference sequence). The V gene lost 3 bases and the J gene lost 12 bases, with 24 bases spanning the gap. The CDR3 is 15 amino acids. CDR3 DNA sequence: TGTGCCTGGAGCGCTCCGCCCGGGGGGCGGGGGCCTCAGTACTTC. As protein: CAWSAPPGGRGPQYF.

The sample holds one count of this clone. CDR3 sequence: CASSESPRWYF. CDR3 DNA sequence: TGTGCCAGCAGTGAAAGCCCCCGTTGGTATTTT. This chain connects TRBV2 to TRBJ2-3; D is unclear. CDR1 and CDR2 from the germline V gene are SNHLY and FYNNEI. V lost 2 bases and J lost 14, with 11 bases in between. The CDR3 consists of 11 residues.

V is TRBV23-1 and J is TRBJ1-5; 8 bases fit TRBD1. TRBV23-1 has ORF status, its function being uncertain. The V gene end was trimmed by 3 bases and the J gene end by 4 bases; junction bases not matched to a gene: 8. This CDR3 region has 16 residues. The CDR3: CASSHLGQGYNQPQHF. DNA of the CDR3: TGCGCCAGCAGTCATCTAGGACAGGGCTATAATCAGCCCCAGCATTTT.

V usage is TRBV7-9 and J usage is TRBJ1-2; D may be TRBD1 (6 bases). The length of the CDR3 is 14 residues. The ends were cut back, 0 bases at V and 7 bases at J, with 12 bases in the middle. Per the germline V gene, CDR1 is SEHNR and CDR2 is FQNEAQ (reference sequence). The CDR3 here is CASSLAGAAVGYTF. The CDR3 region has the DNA TGTGCCAGCAGCTTAGCGGGGGCAGCTGTTGGCTACACCTTC.

As DNA, the CDR3 is TGTGCCAGCAGCACCTCGGAAGGAGATGGCTACACCTTC. It yields the protein CASSTSEGDGYTF. V is TRBV5-5 and J is TRBJ1-2; unclear D gene. Germline assignment: CDR1 SGHKS and CDR2 YYEKEE (reference sequence). The CDR3 runs 13 residues. The germline V and J ends were trimmed by 4 bases and 6 bases, with 13 bases remaining between them. Combining the CDR3 with reference TRBV5-5 and TRBJ1-2 gives the whole variable domain DAGVTQSPTHLIKTRGQQVTLRCSPISGHKSVSWYQQVLGQGPQFIFQYYEKEERGRGNFPDRFSARQFPNYSSELNVNALLLGDSALYLCASSTSEGDGYTFGSGTRLTVV.

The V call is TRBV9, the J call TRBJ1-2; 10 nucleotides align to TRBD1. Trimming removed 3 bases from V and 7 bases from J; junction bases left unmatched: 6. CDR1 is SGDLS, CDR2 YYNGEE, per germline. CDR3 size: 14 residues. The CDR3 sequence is CASSAPRDRGGYTF. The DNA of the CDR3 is TGTGCCAGCAGCGCACCCCGGGACAGGGGTGGCTACACCTTC. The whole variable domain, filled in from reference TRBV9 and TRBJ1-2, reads DSGVTQTPKHLITATGQRVTLRCSPRSGDLSVYWYQQSLDQGLQFLIQYYNGEERAKGNILERFSAQQFPDLHSELNLSSLELGDSALYFCASSAPRDRGGYTFGSGTRLTVV.

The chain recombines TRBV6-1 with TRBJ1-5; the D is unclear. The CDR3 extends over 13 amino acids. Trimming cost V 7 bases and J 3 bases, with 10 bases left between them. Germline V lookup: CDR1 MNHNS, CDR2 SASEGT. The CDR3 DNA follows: TGTGCCAGCACCGGGCGGGACAATCAGCCCCAGCATTTT. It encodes CASTGRDNQPQHF.

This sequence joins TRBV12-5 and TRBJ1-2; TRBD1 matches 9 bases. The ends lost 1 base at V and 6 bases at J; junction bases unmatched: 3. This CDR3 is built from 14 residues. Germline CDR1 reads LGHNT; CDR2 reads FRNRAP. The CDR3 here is CASGLDRGRDGYTF. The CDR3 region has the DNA TGTGCTAGTGGTTTGGACAGGGGGCGCGATGGCTACACCTTC.

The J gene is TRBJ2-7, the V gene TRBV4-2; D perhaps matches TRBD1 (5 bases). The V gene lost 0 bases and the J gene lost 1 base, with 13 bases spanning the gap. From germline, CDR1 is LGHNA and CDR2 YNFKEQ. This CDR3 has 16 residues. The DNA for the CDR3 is TGTGCCAGCAGCCAAGATAACGGCGCAGGGTCCTACGAGCAGTACTTC. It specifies CASSQDNGAGSYEQYF.

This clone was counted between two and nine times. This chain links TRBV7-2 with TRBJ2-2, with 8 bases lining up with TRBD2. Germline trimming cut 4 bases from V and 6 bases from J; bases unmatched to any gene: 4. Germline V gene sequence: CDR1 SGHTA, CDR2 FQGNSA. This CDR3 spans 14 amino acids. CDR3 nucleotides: TGTGCCAGCAGCTCGGGACTAGTATCCGGGGAGCTGTTTTTT. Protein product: CASSSGLVSGELFF.

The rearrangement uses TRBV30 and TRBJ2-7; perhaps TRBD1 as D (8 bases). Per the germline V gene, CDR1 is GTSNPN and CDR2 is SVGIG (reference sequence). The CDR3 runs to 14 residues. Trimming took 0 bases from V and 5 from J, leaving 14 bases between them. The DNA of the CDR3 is TGTGCCTGGAGTGTACAGGGGGGGTGGGACGAGCAGTACTTC. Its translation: CAWSVQGGWDEQYF.

The CDR3 DNA reads as TGCGCCAGCAGCCAGGGACCGGGACAGAGCTACGAGCAGTACTTC. This gives the protein CASSQGPGQSYEQYF. J is TRBJ2-7 and V is TRBV4-1; 7 bases fit TRBD1. The ends lost 3 bases at V and 3 bases at J; junction bases unmatched: 8. The CDR3 length is 15 residues. The germline V gene has CDR1 MGHRA and CDR2 YSYEKL.

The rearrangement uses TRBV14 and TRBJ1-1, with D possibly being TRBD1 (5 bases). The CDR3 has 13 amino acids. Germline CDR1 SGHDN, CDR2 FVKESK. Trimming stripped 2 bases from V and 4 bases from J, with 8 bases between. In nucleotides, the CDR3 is TGTGCCAGCAGCCAATGGGGCGGCACTGAAGCTTTCTTT. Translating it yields CASSQWGGTEAFF.

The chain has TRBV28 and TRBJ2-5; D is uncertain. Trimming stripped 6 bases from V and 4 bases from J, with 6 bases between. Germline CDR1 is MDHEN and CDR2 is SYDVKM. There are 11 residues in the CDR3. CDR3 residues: CASSRRETQYF. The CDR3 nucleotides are TGTGCCAGCAGCCGTAGAGAGACCCAGTACTTC.

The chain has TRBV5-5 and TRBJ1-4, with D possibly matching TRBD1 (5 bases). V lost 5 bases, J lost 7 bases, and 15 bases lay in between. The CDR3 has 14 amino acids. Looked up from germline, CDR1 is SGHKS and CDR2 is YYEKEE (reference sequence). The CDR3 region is CASSQGDLVEKLFF. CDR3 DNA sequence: TGTGCCAGCAGTCAAGGGGATTTGGTTGAAAAACTGTTTTTT.

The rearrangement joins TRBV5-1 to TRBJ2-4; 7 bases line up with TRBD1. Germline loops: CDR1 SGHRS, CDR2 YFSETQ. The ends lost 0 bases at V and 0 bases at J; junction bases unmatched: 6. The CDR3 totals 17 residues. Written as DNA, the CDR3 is TGCGCCAGCAGCTTGGACCCGACAGGGCCAGCCAAAAACATTCAGTACTTC. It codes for CASSLDPTGPAKNIQYF.

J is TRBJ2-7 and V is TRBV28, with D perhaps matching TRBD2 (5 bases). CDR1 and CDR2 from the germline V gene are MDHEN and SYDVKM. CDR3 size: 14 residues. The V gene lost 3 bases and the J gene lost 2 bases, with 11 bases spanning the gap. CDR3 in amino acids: CASSFSSGPYEQYF. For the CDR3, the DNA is TGTGCCAGCAGTTTCTCGAGCGGCCCCTACGAGCAGTACTTC.

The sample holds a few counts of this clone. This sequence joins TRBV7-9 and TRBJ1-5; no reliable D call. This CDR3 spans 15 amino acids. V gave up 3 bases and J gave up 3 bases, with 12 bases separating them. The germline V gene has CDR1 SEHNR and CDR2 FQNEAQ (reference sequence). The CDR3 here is CASSFGNGDNQPQHF. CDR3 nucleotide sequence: TGTGCCAGCAGCTTCGGGAACGGGGACAATCAGCCCCAGCATTTT.